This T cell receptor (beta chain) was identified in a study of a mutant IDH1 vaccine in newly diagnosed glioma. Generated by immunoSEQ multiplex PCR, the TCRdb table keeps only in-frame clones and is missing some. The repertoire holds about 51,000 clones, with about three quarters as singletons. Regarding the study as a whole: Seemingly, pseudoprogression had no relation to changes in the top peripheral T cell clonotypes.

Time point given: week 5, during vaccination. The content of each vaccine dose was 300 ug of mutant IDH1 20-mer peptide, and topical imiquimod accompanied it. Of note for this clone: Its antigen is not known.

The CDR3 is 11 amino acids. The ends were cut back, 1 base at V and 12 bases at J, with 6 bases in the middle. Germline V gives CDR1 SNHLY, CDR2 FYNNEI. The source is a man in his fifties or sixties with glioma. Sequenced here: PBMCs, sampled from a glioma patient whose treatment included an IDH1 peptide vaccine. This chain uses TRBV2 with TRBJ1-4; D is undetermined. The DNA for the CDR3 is TGTGCCAGCAGTGAAGGGCCCGAACTGTTTTTT. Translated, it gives CASSEGPELFF.